This section outlines one T cell receptor (beta chain) sequence together with its context. Amplified regions were TCR beta CDR3 sequences from RNA transcripts. The HTBI primer set served for first-round RT-PCR of the TCR CDR3. MiXCR, run by TCRdb on the multiplex PCR reads, gives a single entry per CDR3 protein. This table holds approximately 430,000 distinct CDR3 sequences, approximately 15% found once. This record comes from a study of T cells in Graves' hyperthyroidism and ophthalmopathy. Clinical symptoms, serum thyroxine and TRAb, thyroid ultrasound and orbital computed tomography were used for the diagnoses. Trimming took 5 bases from V and 2 from J; bases not matched to a gene: 3. CDR3 length: 14 amino acids. The germline CDR1 and CDR2 sequences are DFQATT and SNEGSKA (reference sequence).

Source material: blood. This receptor was identified in a woman under 30 with Graves' hyperthyroidism. The chain employs TRBV20-1 and TRBJ2-6, with 7 bases matching TRBD1. CDR3 amino acids: CSAVGGAGANVLTF. In DNA form, the CDR3 reads TGCAGTGCTGTAGGGGGCGCTGGGGCCAACGTCCTGACTTTC.